These 19 T cell receptor beta chains were all obtained from the same sample, sequenced in a study of blood T cell repertoires in COVID-19. The assay was immunoSEQ multiplex PCR, and TCRdb's table has in-frame clones only and misses some. The sample has a few hundred thousand clones, 85% to 90% seen once. The sample was PBMCs or T cells enriched from blood (not recorded which). Receptor source: a man aged 35 to 55 who had recovered from COVID-19.

This clone showed up just a few times. The V gene is TRBV5-6, the J gene TRBJ2-3, with D unclear. Trimming removed 3 bases at V and 1 base at J, with 3 bases between. CDR3 size: 12 residues. Germline CDR1 and CDR2: SGHDT and YYEEEE. The DNA for the CDR3 is TGTGCCAGCAGCTCGGGCACAGATACGCAGTATTTT. Encoded protein: CASSSGTDTQYF. The full variable domain, completed using reference TRBV5-6 and TRBJ2-3, is DAGVTQSPTHLIKTRGQQVTLRCSPKSGHDTVSWYQQALGQGPQFIFQYYEEEERQRGNFPDRFSGHQFPNYSSELNVNALLLGDSALYLCASSSGTDTQYFGPGTRLTVL.

The rearrangement links TRBV5-8 to TRBJ2-6; D is uncertain. Germline CDR1 reads SGHTS; CDR2 reads YDEGEE. The CDR3 sequence is 15 residues long. V lost 3 bases to trimming and J lost 0 bases, with 7 bases between them. The CDR3 here is CASSSTSSGANVLTF. In DNA form, the CDR3 reads TGTGCCAGCAGCTCCACGAGCTCTGGGGCCAACGTCCTGACTTTC.

CDR3 amino acids: CASSLTGVDNTEAFF. The CDR3, as DNA: TGTGCCAGCAGCTTAACGGGGGTAGACAACACTGAAGCTTTCTTT. The rearrangement uses TRBV5-4 and TRBJ1-1; TRBD1 is a possible D gene (5 bases). CDR3 length: 15 residues. Germline CDR1 reads SGHNT; CDR2 reads YYREEE (reference sequence). Trimming stripped 2 bases from V and 2 bases from J, with 13 bases between. The variable domain in full, with the rest retrieved from reference TRBV5-4 and TRBJ1-1, is ETGVTQSPTHLIKTRGQQVTLRCSSQSGHNTVSWYQQALGQGPQFIFQYYREEENGRGNFPPRFSGLQFPNYSSELNVNALELDDSALYLCASSLTGVDNTEAFFGQGTRLTVV.

The chain employs TRBV20-1 and TRBJ2-1; the D gene is possibly TRBD2 (6 bases). Per the germline V gene, CDR1 is DFQATT and CDR2 is SNEGSKA (reference sequence). There are 10 residues in the CDR3. Trimming stripped 4 bases from V and 10 bases from J, with 8 bases between. CDR3 protein: CSAMAGEQFF. As DNA, the CDR3 is TGCAGTGCTATGGCGGGAGAGCAGTTCTTC.

This clone was recorded only once. The V gene is TRBV5-1, the J gene TRBJ1-2; a weak D match, TRBD1 (6 bases). CDR1 is SGHRS and CDR2 is YFSETQ in the germline V gene. Trimming cost V 3 bases and J 11 bases, with 20 bases left between them. CDR3 size: 14 residues. CDR3 in amino acids: CASSYHRDVGGYTF. The CDR3 DNA sequence: TGCGCCAGCAGCTATCACAGGGACGTAGGCGGATACACCTTC.

The chain couples TRBV25-1 to TRBJ2-1, with D perhaps matching TRBD2 (6 bases). Trimming took off 4 bases at V and 0 bases at J, with 16 bases between the two ends. This CDR3 contains 17 residues. CDR1 MGHDK and CDR2 SYGVNS come from the germline V gene. The CDR3 bases are TGTGCCAGCAGTGGCATAAGTCCGGGAGCCTCCTACAATGAGCAGTTCTTC. As protein: CASSGISPGASYNEQFF.

The chain has TRBV7-3 and TRBJ2-2, with 10 bases identical to TRBD1. With V trimmed by 5 bases and J by 6 bases, 3 bases remained unmatched. CDR3 length: 14 amino acids. Germline CDR1 is SGHTA and CDR2 is FQGTGA. In DNA form, the CDR3 reads TGTGCCAGCAGCCTGACAGGGGGCTCCGGGGAGCTGTTTTTT. Translating it yields CASSLTGGSGELFF.

This chain joins TRBV28 and TRBJ2-4; 10 bases are a match to TRBD1. The CDR3 loop spans 15 amino acids. V dropped 5 bases and J dropped 6; count of bases not matched to a gene: 7. CDR1 is MDHEN, CDR2 SYDVKM, per germline. The CDR3 protein is CASSPTTGGINIQYF. In DNA, the CDR3 is TGTGCCAGCAGTCCGACGACAGGGGGCATAAACATTCAGTACTTC. The variable domain in full, with the rest retrieved from reference TRBV28 and TRBJ2-4, is DVKVTQSSRYLVKRTGEKVFLECVQDMDHENMFWYRQDPGLGLRLIYFSYDVKMKEKGDIPEGYSVSREKKERFSLILESASTNQTSMYLCASSPTTGGINIQYFGAGTRLSVL.

This sequence joins TRBV4-1 and TRBJ2-3; 8 positions agree with TRBD2. The CDR3 contains 20 residues. Germline V CDR1 and CDR2: MGHRA, YSYEKL. The J segment lost 6 bases and the V segment lost 4 bases, leaving 24 bases of the junction unmatched. CDR3 sequence reads: CASSLSGTSKFPLKLDTQYF. The CDR3 DNA reads TGCGCCAGCAGCCTCTCCGGGACTAGTAAGTTCCCCTTGAAGCTGGATACGCAGTATTTT.

The V gene is TRBV5-5, the J gene TRBJ1-1, with D unresolved. The germline V gene encodes CDR1 SGHKS and CDR2 YYEKEE (reference sequence). V dropped 4 bases and J dropped 11 bases, with 18 bases sitting between them. CDR3 length: 13 residues. The CDR3: CASSPVGAYTAFF. In DNA form, the CDR3 reads TGTGCCAGCAGCCCCGTGGGCGCATACACGGCTTTCTTT.

V and J are TRBV29-1 and TRBJ1-4; a weak D match, TRBD1 (6 bases). The CDR3 is made up of 13 amino acids. Germline values: CDR1 SQVTM, CDR2 ANQGSEA. V was trimmed by 3 bases and J by 7 bases, leaving 12 bases between them. The CDR3 nucleotides read TGCAGCGTTGAGCAGGGGCCCGGTGAAAAACTGTTTTTT. Its protein product is CSVEQGPGEKLFF.

The gene calls are TRBV7-9 and TRBJ2-4; 9 positions agree with TRBD1. V trimming: 3 bases; J trimming: 3 bases; junction bases outside the gene matches: 12. Per germline, CDR1 SEHNR and CDR2 FQNEAQ (reference sequence). The CDR3 sequence is 18 residues long. The CDR3 sequence is CASSFDPGTGLVKNIQYF. CDR3 nucleotide sequence: TGTGCCAGCAGCTTCGACCCCGGGACAGGGCTTGTCAAAAACATTCAGTACTTC.

This clone is a singleton in its sample. The chain recombines TRBV18 with TRBJ1-4, with 7 bases identical to TRBD1. The CDR3 covers 18 residues. CDR1 is KGHSH and CDR2 is LQKENI in the germline V gene. The junction had 10 bases not matched to a gene; V was cut back by 2 bases and J by 1 base. Here the CDR3 reads CASSPGAEDRVTNEKLFF. The CDR3 DNA is TGTGCCAGCTCACCAGGGGCGGAAGACAGGGTAACTAATGAAAAACTGTTTTTT.

The chain carries TRBV3-1 (or the pseudogene TRBV3-2) and TRBJ1-5; TRBD1 aligns across 7 bases. With V trimmed by 0 bases and J by 7 bases, 6 bases remained unmatched. The CDR3 sequence is 15 residues long. Germline CDR1 is LGHDT and CDR2 is YNNKEL (reference sequence). CDR3 region: CASSQERQGGQPQHF. Here the CDR3 DNA reads TGTGCCAGCAGCCAAGAGAGACAGGGTGGACAGCCCCAGCATTTT.

The chain is built from TRBV28 and TRBJ1-1; TRBD1 might be the D (6 bases). The CDR3 is made up of 15 amino acids. V was trimmed by 3 bases and J by 2 bases, leaving 13 bases between them. Germline CDR1 reads MDHEN; CDR2 reads SYDVKM. The DNA of the CDR3 is TGTGCCAGCAGTTTCCCGGGACATCAAAACACTGAAGCTTTCTTT. Protein: CASSFPGHQNTEAFF.

This clone came up once. The chain joins TRBV4-2 to TRBJ2-3; 10 bases are a match to TRBD2. The V gene end was trimmed by 1 base and the J gene end by 4 bases; junction bases not matched to a gene: 8. Germline V gene data show CDR1 as LGHNA and CDR2 as YNFKEQ. The CDR3 contains 17 residues. The CDR3, as DNA: TGTGCCAGCAGCCAAGGATCACTAGCGGGGTCCGCAGATACGCAGTATTTT. It specifies CASSQGSLAGSADTQYF.

V and J are TRBV10-3 and TRBJ1-5; TRBD1 matches at 10 bases. V trimming: 2 bases; J trimming: 9 bases; junction bases outside the gene matches: 4. This CDR3 contains 14 residues. Germline loops: CDR1 ENHRY, CDR2 SYGVKD. The DNA for the CDR3 is TGTGCCATCAGTGAGGGACAGGGGGAGCGGCCCCAGCATTTT. As protein: CAISEGQGERPQHF.

The chain carries TRBV30 and TRBJ1-2; the D is unclear. Trimming took off 4 bases at V and 0 bases at J, with 12 bases between the two ends. This CDR3 has 14 residues. The germline CDR1 and CDR2 sequences are GTSNPN and SVGIG (reference sequence). The CDR3 bases are TGTGCCTGGAACACCAGGTTAGCTAACTATGGCTACACCTTC. It codes for CAWNTRLANYGYTF.

In this sample, this clone turned up once. The chain has TRBV4-2 and TRBJ2-2, with 12 nucleotides matching TRBD2. CDR1 is LGHNA and CDR2 is YNFKEQ in the germline V gene. The CDR3 has 19 residues. V shed 5 bases, J shed 0 bases, and the junction held 10 bases outside the gene matches. The DNA of the CDR3 is TGTGCCAGCAGCTCGGCGACTAGCGGGAGATTAGCGAACACCGGGGAGCTGTTTTTT. It is translated as CASSSATSGRLANTGELFF.